The 29 T cell receptor beta chains presented below share a single source sample, sequenced in a study of blood T cell repertoires in COVID-19. Repertoires were generated with immunoSEQ multiplex PCR, while TCRdb's copy carries only in-frame clones and drops some. The table records tens of thousands of clones, about 90% of them present only once. The specimen was peripheral blood. The receptors originated from a human donor in a cohort sampled during active COVID-19.

The rearrangement joins TRBV6-6 to TRBJ2-6; possible D gene TRBD2, 5 bases. Between the trimmed V and J ends, which lost 5 bases and 0 bases, there was a span of 14 bases. The CDR3 contains 17 residues. Per the germline V gene, CDR1 is MNHNY and CDR2 is SVGAGI (reference sequence). The CDR3, as DNA: TGTGCCAGCAGTCGCCCGGGGTCACCCTCTGGGGCCAACGTCCTGACTTTC. This translates into CASSRPGSPSGANVLTF.

This clone has a single count. This chain links TRBV6-5 with TRBJ2-1; D remains ambiguous. The CDR3 length is 13 residues. Per the germline V gene, CDR1 is MNHEY and CDR2 is SVGAGI. V dropped 2 bases and J dropped 9 bases, with 11 bases sitting between them. CDR3 sequence: CASSYPSSGEQFF. For the CDR3, the DNA is TGTGCCAGCAGTTACCCAAGTTCGGGTGAGCAGTTCTTC.

The chain carries TRBV27 and TRBJ1-1; the D is unclear. V was trimmed by 6 bases and J by 2 bases, leaving 13 bases between them. Germline CDR1 and CDR2: MNHEY and SMNVEV (reference sequence). The CDR3 runs to 14 residues. Here the CDR3 DNA reads TGTGCCAGCAGACGACTAAATCCTAACACTGAAGCTTTCTTT. This sequence encodes CASRRLNPNTEAFF.

This clone has only a few counts. The chain uses TRBV3-1 (or the pseudogene TRBV3-2) and TRBJ1-6; a possible D gene is TRBD1 (5 bases). Looked up from germline, CDR1 is LGHDT and CDR2 is YNNKEL (reference sequence). The V end was cut by 2 bases, the J end by 2 bases, with 10 bases between. CDR3 length: 16 residues. The CDR3 coding sequence is TGTGCCAGCAGCCAAAGTGGGGCCACCTATAATTCACCCCTCCACTTT. This translates into CASSQSGATYNSPLHF.

V gene TRBV15 combines with J gene TRBJ2-7; no firm D call. Trimming shortened V by 2 bases and J by 5 bases, and 10 bases separated the two germline ends. The CDR3 has 13 amino acids. Germline V gives CDR1 LNHNV, CDR2 YYDKDF (reference sequence). CDR3 sequence (DNA): TGTGCCACCAGCAGAAACCTAGTCCACGAGCAGTACTTC. Protein sequence: CATSRNLVHEQYF. The variable domain in full, with the rest retrieved from reference TRBV15 and TRBJ2-7, is DAMVIQNPRYQVTQFGKPVTLSCSQTLNHNVMYWYQQKSSQAPKLLFHYYDKDFNNEADTPDNFQSRRPNTSFCFLDIRSPGLGDTAMYLCATSRNLVHEQYFGPGTRLTVT.

Concerning this clone: A junction end diverges from the germline sequence, so it may reflect a read error. The J gene is TRBJ1-4, the V gene TRBV5-6, with TRBD1 matching 8 bases. The CDR3 totals 14 residues. Germline CDR1 and CDR2: SGHDT and YYEEEE. CDR3 bases: TGTGTCAGCAGCTCTAGACAGGGGACCGAAAAACTGTTTTTT. It encodes CVSSSRQGTEKLFF.

The CDR3 bases are TGTGCCAGCAAACCCGGGACTACTCCCCCGGGTGAGCAGTTCTTC. As protein: CASKPGTTPPGEQFF. This chain joins TRBV6-8 and TRBJ2-1, with TRBD2 matching 7 bases. CDR1 and CDR2 from the germline V gene are MNHGY and SAAAGT. The CDR3 runs 15 residues. Trimming at V came to 7 bases and at J to 9 bases, leaving 15 bases not matched to a gene.

The chain joins TRBV5-1 to TRBJ1-2, with D unclear. The CDR3 length is 13 residues. Trimming left V 4 bases short and J 8 bases short, with 15 bases between. Germline V lookup: CDR1 SGHRS, CDR2 YFSETQ. The CDR3 region has the DNA TGCGCCAGCAGCATGGGGATTTCGGGAGGCTACACCTTC. This encodes CASSMGISGGYTF.

The chain recombines TRBV20-1 with TRBJ1-2, with unresolved D. CDR3 length: 13 residues. Germline loops: CDR1 DFQATT, CDR2 SNEGSKA (reference sequence). The V and J ends lost 3 bases and 4 bases respectively, with 12 bases between them. The CDR3 here is CSASPTDTYGYTF. DNA of the CDR3: TGCAGTGCTAGTCCCACCGACACCTATGGCTACACCTTC.

The chain carries TRBV5-1 and TRBJ2-3; tentative D call: TRBD1 (5 bases). CDR3 length equals 14 residues. Germline CDR1 reads SGHRS; CDR2 reads YFSETQ. V lost 0 bases, J lost 5 bases, and 10 bases lay in between. The CDR3 region has the DNA TGCGCCAGCAGCTTGGTAGGGGCCGAAGATACGCAGTATTTT. It encodes CASSLVGAEDTQYF.

The chain recombines TRBV3-1 (or the pseudogene TRBV3-2) with TRBJ2-7, with a weak D call TRBD1 (6 bases). Germline lookup yields CDR1 LGHDT and CDR2 YNNKEL (reference sequence). V lost 0 bases, J lost 3 bases, and 18 bases lay in between. The CDR3 contains 17 residues. The DNA of the CDR3 is TGTGCCAGCAGCCAAGAGGTCGGTCAGGGGCGTATCTACGAGCAGTACTTC. Residues: CASSQEVGQGRIYEQYF.

V usage is TRBV2 and J usage is TRBJ1-6, with 9 bases identical to TRBD1. This CDR3 has 15 amino acids. J was trimmed by 6 bases and V by 7 bases; bases with no gene match: 7. Germline CDR1 is SNHLY and CDR2 is FYNNEI. This CDR3 reads CASMGQGLSNSPLHF. DNA of the CDR3: TGTGCCAGCATGGGACAGGGCCTATCTAATTCACCCCTCCACTTT.

J is TRBJ1-2 and V is TRBV19; 7 bases map to TRBD1. Trimming took 7 bases from V and 4 from J; bases not matched to a gene: 9. Germline loops: CDR1 LNHDA, CDR2 SQIVND (reference sequence). The CDR3 consists of 14 residues. The CDR3 DNA reads as TGTGCCAGTACCAATGGAACAGGGGCCTATGGCTACACCTTC. Its protein product is CASTNGTGAYGYTF.

The chain uses TRBV5-1 and TRBJ1-5; 10 bases agree with TRBD1. Germline V gene data show CDR1 as SGHRS and CDR2 as YFSETQ. J gave up 6 bases and V 7 bases, and 16 bases lay outside the gene matches. This CDR3 spans 17 amino acids. In DNA form, the CDR3 reads TGCGCCAGCGCACCTCGACCGACAGGGGGCATGGGTCAGCCCCAGCATTTT. This translates into CASAPRPTGGMGQPQHF.

The rearrangement joins TRBV30 to TRBJ1-6, with 9 bases identical to TRBD1. The CDR3 is 14 amino acids. V was clipped by 3 bases and J by 9 bases; unmatched bases: 6. Germline lookup yields CDR1 GTSNPN and CDR2 SVGIG (reference sequence). CDR3 sequence reads: CAWRDRDRVSPLHF. CDR3 DNA: TGTGCCTGGAGGGACCGGGACAGGGTTTCACCCCTCCACTTT.

J is TRBJ1-3 and V is TRBV27; no reliable D call. Germline CDR1 reads MNHEY; CDR2 reads SMNVEV (reference sequence). Trimming stripped 2 bases from V and 4 bases from J, with 12 bases between. The CDR3 consists of 15 residues. CDR3 residues: CASSLTSGRGNTIYF. As DNA, the CDR3 is TGTGCCAGCAGTTTAACTTCCGGGAGAGGAAACACCATATATTTT.

This clone was recorded once. The chain couples TRBV6-5 to TRBJ2-7; TRBD2 matches 8 bases. This CDR3 has 15 residues. Germline trimming cut 7 bases from V and 5 bases from J; bases unmatched to any gene: 13. Germline V gives CDR1 MNHEY, CDR2 SVGAGI. The CDR3 DNA reads TGTGCCAGCATTAACGGGAGGGCAGCCCGGGACGAGCAGTACTTC. This sequence encodes CASINGRAARDEQYF.

This chain links TRBV4-1 with TRBJ1-1; D call uncertain. The V end was cut by 0 bases, the J end by 1 base, with 9 bases between. The CDR3 loop spans 15 amino acids. Germline values: CDR1 MGHRA, CDR2 YSYEKL. CDR3 amino acids: CASSQDGRSNTEAFF. In DNA form, the CDR3 reads TGCGCCAGCAGCCAAGATGGCCGTTCGAACACTGAAGCTTTCTTT.

By share of the sample, this clone is medium-sized. The J gene is TRBJ2-3, the V gene TRBV3-1 (or the pseudogene TRBV3-2); 8 nucleotides match TRBD2. The CDR3 length is 17 residues. The germline CDR1 and CDR2 sequences are LGHDT and YNNKEL (reference sequence). The V gene end was trimmed by 4 bases and the J gene end by 2 bases; junction bases not matched to a gene: 11. CDR3 sequence reads: CASSLLDSGTPTDTQYF. The CDR3 DNA reads TGTGCCAGCAGCCTCCTAGATAGCGGGACTCCCACAGATACGCAGTATTTT.

The V call is TRBV19, the J call TRBJ2-3, with 11 nucleotides matching TRBD2. V shed 4 bases, J shed 4 bases, and the junction held 13 bases outside the gene matches. This CDR3 is built from 18 residues. Germline V CDR1 and CDR2: LNHDA, SQIVND (reference sequence). The CDR3 here is CASSTPRMTSGNADTQYF. The CDR3 nucleotides are TGTGCCAGTAGTACCCCGCGGATGACTAGCGGGAACGCAGATACGCAGTATTTT.

The rearrangement uses TRBV9 and TRBJ1-3; TRBD1 is a possible D gene (5 bases). The CDR3 has 17 residues. The germline V and J ends were trimmed by 4 bases and 4 bases, with 21 bases remaining between them. Germline assignment: CDR1 SGDLS and CDR2 YYNGEE. CDR3 in DNA: TGTGCCAGCAGCTCCAGTACCCCAAAGGGGAAAGGAAACACCATATATTTT. Protein sequence: CASSSSTPKGKGNTIYF.

The chain combines TRBV10-2 with TRBJ1-5; D uncertain. Deletions cut 5 bases from V and 1 base from J, with 9 bases between. The CDR3 extends over 14 amino acids. The germline gives CDR1 WSHSY, CDR2 SAAADI. The CDR3 DNA sequence: TGCGCCAGCAGTTATGAGATAAGCAATCAGCCCCAGCATTTT. Translation gives CASSYEISNQPQHF.

The chain uses TRBV2 and TRBJ1-2, with 8 bases matching TRBD1. Germline CDR1 SNHLY, CDR2 FYNNEI. With 6 bases clipped from V and 4 bases from J, the junction kept 10 bases outside the gene matches. The CDR3 runs to 15 residues. Written as DNA, the CDR3 is TGTGCCAGCAGGGGGACAGGAGCCAACTCCTATGGCTACACCTTC. This gives the protein CASRGTGANSYGYTF.

The V gene is TRBV5-1, the J gene TRBJ2-1, with 7 bases identical to TRBD1. The junction had 2 bases not matched to a gene; V was cut back by 0 bases and J by 2 bases. Germline lookup yields CDR1 SGHRS and CDR2 YFSETQ. This CDR3 has 15 amino acids. In nucleotides, the CDR3 is TGCGCCAGCAGCTTGGCAGGGGGAACCTACAATGAGCAGTTCTTC. Amino acid sequence: CASSLAGGTYNEQFF.

This rearrangement joins TRBV6-5 to TRBJ1-1, with D possibly matching TRBD1 (6 bases). From germline, CDR1 is MNHEY and CDR2 SVGAGI. V lost 6 bases to trimming and J lost 1 base, with 9 bases between them. This CDR3 is 13 amino acids long. The chain's CDR3 is CASRLGQNTEAFF. CDR3 in DNA: TGTGCCAGCAGGTTGGGACAGAACACTGAAGCTTTCTTT.

This sequence joins TRBV27 and TRBJ2-7; TRBD2 agrees at 10 bases. Germline CDR1 reads MNHEY; CDR2 reads SMNVEV (reference sequence). Trimming took 5 bases from V and 3 from J; bases not matched to a gene: 4. The length of the CDR3 is 14 residues. The CDR3 DNA reads as TGTGCCAGCAGTCCCCGGACTAGCGGCTACGAGCAGTACTTC. This gives the protein CASSPRTSGYEQYF.

The chain employs TRBV4-1 and TRBJ1-2, with a tentative D call TRBD1 (5 bases). V lost 4 bases and J 6 bases, leaving 18 bases between the germline ends. CDR1 is MGHRA and CDR2 is YSYEKL in the germline V gene. The CDR3 loop spans 15 amino acids. The CDR3 reads CASSPREGWGDGYTF. The CDR3 DNA reads TGCGCCAGCAGCCCTAGGGAGGGGTGGGGGGATGGCTACACCTTC.

This clone was seen a handful of times. V usage is TRBV18 and J usage is TRBJ2-2; tentative D call: TRBD1 (5 bases). Germline-derived CDR1 and CDR2 are KGHSH and LQKENI. The CDR3 has 16 residues. The V gene lost 3 bases and the J gene lost 4 bases, with 15 bases spanning the gap. CDR3 nucleotides: TGTGCCAGCTCACCGATGGGGCTCGGTGGCACCGGGGAGCTGTTTTTT. Its protein product is CASSPMGLGGTGELFF.

V is TRBV9 and J is TRBJ2-1; the match to TRBD2 covers 8 bases. V trimming: 3 bases; J trimming: 6 bases; junction bases outside the gene matches: 11. The CDR3 runs 16 residues. Germline V gene data show CDR1 as SGDLS and CDR2 as YYNGEE. The CDR3 nucleotides are TGTGCCAGCAGCGCGAGGGGACTAGTCCGCAGCAATGAGCAGTTCTTC. It yields the protein CASSARGLVRSNEQFF.